A single TCR beta chain is shown here with its context. What it recognizes is unknown. This CDR3 has 14 amino acids. Germline CDR1 and CDR2: MNHNS and SASEGT. This PCR relied on a set of 60 Vbeta primers and 13 Jbeta primers. Original handling: Some 11 million shared chains were among the 80 million or so unique TCR beta chains that a later analysis counted. Libraries were prepared by immunoSEQ multiplex PCR; TCRdb keeps only in-frame clonotypes and omits some of them. D and trimming were read from the DNA, whereas the V and J calls and clone size are those reported in that table. The table lists under 200,000 clones, 65% to 70% of them singletons. This record comes from a study of cytomegalovirus exposure and HLA in healthy donors. The study, taken as a whole, reports: Approximately 160 TCR beta chains were listed as cytomegalovirus-associated. In a later analysis, the majority of CMV-associated beta chains seemingly showed HLA restriction.

The clonotype comes from a woman in her late teens or twenties in good health and CMV-seropositive. This sequence joins TRBV6-1 and TRBJ2-5, with TRBD1 identical over 7 bases. The J call may be in error: the DNA end matches TRBJ2-7 better. Sequencing used PBMCs. CDR3 protein: CASTTDRVNDEQYF. The CDR3, as DNA: TGTGCCAGCACCACCGACAGGGTGAACGACGAGCAGTACTTC.